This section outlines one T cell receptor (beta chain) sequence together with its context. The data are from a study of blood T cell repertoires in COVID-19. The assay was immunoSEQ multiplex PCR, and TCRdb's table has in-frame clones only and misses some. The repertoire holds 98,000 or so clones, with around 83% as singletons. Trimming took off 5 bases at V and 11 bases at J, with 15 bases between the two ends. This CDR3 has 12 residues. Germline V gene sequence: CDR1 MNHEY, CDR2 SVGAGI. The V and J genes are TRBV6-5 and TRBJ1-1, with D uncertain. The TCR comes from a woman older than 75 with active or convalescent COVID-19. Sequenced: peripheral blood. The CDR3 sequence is CASSQTTGKAFF. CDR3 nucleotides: TGTGCCAGCAGTCAAACCACGGGGAAGGCTTTCTTT.